A selection of T cell receptor beta chains follows, all from one sample in a study of OX40 agonist ivuxolimab in advanced cancers. Only in-frame clones appear in the TCRdb table, and some are missing; sequencing was by immunoSEQ multiplex PCR. The sample shows about 63,000 clones, 80% to 90% of them seen only once. The sequencing here drew on CD4+ or CD8+ T cells sorted from blood, taken in a trial of the OX40 agonist ivuxolimab. The receptors here all came from an adult with an advanced solid tumor such as melanoma, head and neck, liver or kidney cancer. Each CDR3 is given with its conserved first and last residue. D genes are given only for firm matches. The size of a clone is reported for some rows only, either as once, few or many, or as a class for expanded clones.

TRBJ2-4 NA NA TRBV5-4 CASSFVGSKNIQYF TGTGCCAGCAGTTTTGTCGGTTCCAAAAACATTCAGTACTTC
TRBJ2-5 NA NA TRBV29-1 CSCLGGGETQYF TGCAGTTGCTTAGGGGGTGGAGAGACCCAGTACTTC
TRBJ1-4 NA NA TRBV7-5 CVRSQARRSVANEKLFF TGTGTCAGAAGCCAAGCAAGGAGAAGTGTGGCTAATGAAAAACTGTTTTTT
TRBJ2-1 once TRBD2 TRBV19 CASSVGLAVYNEQFF TGTGCCAGTAGTGTGGGACTAGCGGTCTACAATGAGCAGTTCTTC
TRBJ2-7 NA NA TRBV11-2 CASSLVVDAYEQYF TGTGCCAGCAGCTTAGTAGTAGACGCCTACGAGCAGTACTTC
TRBJ2-5 NA NA TRBV5-1 CASSLVRETQYF TGCGCCAGCAGCTTGGTAAGGGAGACCCAGTACTTC
TRBJ2-2 NA NA TRBV21-1 CASSKPRDGELFF TGTGCCAGCAGCAAACCGCGGGATGGGGAGCTGTTTTTT
TRBJ1-1 NA NA TRBV5-1 CASSLELFRTEAFF TGCGCCAGCAGCTTGGAGCTCTTTAGGACTGAAGCTTTCTTT
TRBJ2-7 NA NA TRBV4-1 CASSHPVKGLSSYEQYF TGCGCCAGCAGCCACCCCGTCAAGGGTCTTAGCTCCTACGAGCAGTACTTC
TRBJ2-5 NA NA TRBV5-1 CASSLEQGQETQYF TGCGCCAGCAGCTTGGAACAGGGACAAGAGACCCAGTACTTC
TRBJ2-5 NA NA TRBV5-4 CASSPSPGETQYF TGTGCCAGCAGCCCTTCACCGGGGGAGACCCAGTACTTC
TRBJ1-1 NA NA TRBV28 CASSLGGNRVTEAFF TGTGCCAGCAGTTTGGGGGGAAACAGGGTCACTGAAGCTTTCTTT
TRBJ1-1 NA TRBD1 TRBV18 CASSPPRGQGRVGTEAFF TGTGCCAGCTCACCACCGCGGGGACAGGGGAGGGTTGGCACTGAAGCTTTCTTT
TRBJ1-2 NA NA TRBV28 CASVGGTPNYGYTF TGTGCCAGCGTGGGAGGGACCCCTAACTATGGCTACACCTTC
TRBJ1-2 NA TRBD1 TRBV5-6 CASTLDRVNYGYTF TGTGCCAGCACCTTGGACAGGGTAAACTATGGCTACACCTTC
TRBJ2-2 NA NA TRBV12-2 CASRPYTSGGYTGELFF TGTGCAAGTCGCCCTTACACTTCGGGCGGTTACACCGGGGAGCTGTTTTTT
TRBJ2-5 NA TRBD2 TRBV6-5 CASRTMTSGRETQYF TGTGCCAGCAGGACAATGACTAGCGGTAGGGAGACCCAGTACTTC
TRBJ2-7 NA NA TRBV6-5 CASSMGGRTYEQYF TGTGCCAGCAGCATGGGGGGACGGACCTACGAGCAGTACTTC
TRBJ1-5 NA NA TRBV5-6 CASSFMPQHF TGTGCCAGCAGCTTTATGCCCCAGCATTTT
TRBJ2-3 NA TRBD1 TRBV11-2 CASSQGAGRDTQYF TGTGCCAGCAGCCAGGGGGCGGGGAGAGATACGCAGTATTTT
TRBJ1-4 NA NA TRBV21-1 CASSTKDRYNEKLFF TGTGCCAGCAGCACCAAGGACAGGTATAATGAAAAACTGTTTTTT
TRBJ1-6 NA NA TRBV27 CASSLVGGRNSPLHF TGTGCCAGCAGTTTAGTCGGGGGCCGTAATTCACCCCTCCACTTT
TRBJ2-1 NA TRBD2 TRBV2 CASSSNWRGAYNEQFF TGTGCCAGCAGTTCTAACTGGCGGGGGGCCTACAATGAGCAGTTCTTC
TRBJ2-7 NA NA TRBV2 CASSPSWGQEGHEQYF TGTGCCAGCAGTCCTTCCTGGGGGCAGGAAGGGCACGAGCAGTACTTC
TRBJ1-5 NA TRBD1 TRBV18 CASSPPGQGAKPQHF TGTGCCAGCTCACCCCCGGGACAGGGGGCAAAGCCCCAGCATTTT
TRBJ2-2 once TRBD2 TRBV28 CASSLPSGANTGELFF TGTGCCAGCAGTTTGCCCAGCGGGGCGAACACCGGGGAGCTGTTTTTT
TRBJ2-3 NA NA TRBV5-1 CASSLALTGADTQYF TGCGCCAGCAGCTTGGCCCTCACGGGGGCAGATACGCAGTATTTT
TRBJ2-7 NA NA TRBV5-1 CASSLERLSYEQYF TGCGCCAGCAGCTTGGAAAGACTGTCCTACGAGCAGTACTTC
TRBJ1-2 few NA TRBV5-1 CASSPSIFDVDYGYTF TGCGCCAGCAGCCCTTCGATCTTCGACGTAGACTATGGCTACACCTTC
TRBJ2-5 once NA TRBV21-1 CASSKEEGAYQETQYF TGTGCCAGCAGCAAAGAAGAGGGAGCCTACCAAGAGACCCAGTACTTC